These 20 T cell receptor beta chains were sequenced from one sample in a study of T cells in Graves' hyperthyroidism and ophthalmopathy. TCR beta CDR3 regions were amplified from RNA. TCR CDR3 underwent first-round RT-PCR with the HTBI primer set. Each CDR3 protein is one row after TCRdb ran MiXCR on the multiplex PCR reads. The top ten clones hold under 65% of a sample with over 200,000 distinct CDR3 sequences, 17% of them seen once. The sample taken for sequencing was blood. The receptors were sampled from a man aged 50 to 59 with Graves' hyperthyroidism.

The table lists this clonotype with many counts. This chain joins TRBV3-1 and TRBJ2-1, with 10 nucleotides matching TRBD2. Germline CDR1 is LGHDT and CDR2 is YNNKEL (reference sequence). This CDR3 region has 14 residues. The J segment lost 7 bases and the V segment lost 3 bases, leaving 3 bases of the junction unmatched. Written as DNA, the CDR3 is TGTGCCAGCAGCCACTTAGCGGGAGGTAATGAGCAGTTCTTC. Protein sequence: CASSHLAGGNEQFF.

This clonotype was detected a few times. The chain links TRBV3-1 to TRBJ1-2, with D possibly TRBD1 on 6 matching bases. Germline assignment: CDR1 LGHDT and CDR2 YNNKEL (reference sequence). Trimming stripped 0 bases from V and 7 bases from J, with 12 bases between. The CDR3 has 14 residues. The CDR3 bases are TGTGCCAGCAGCCAAGAGGTCAGGGGTGCTGGCTACACCTTC. Encoded protein: CASSQEVRGAGYTF.

The V and J genes are TRBV2 and TRBJ1-5; D perhaps matches TRBD1 (5 bases). This CDR3 spans 14 amino acids. Trimming left V 7 bases short and J 6 bases short, with 16 bases between. In germline, CDR1 is SNHLY, CDR2 FYNNEI. CDR3 protein: CASKVGVQGQPQHF. The CDR3 nucleotides read TGTGCCAGCAAAGTGGGGGTCCAAGGTCAGCCCCAGCATTTT.

This clonotype was recorded a few times. The chain employs TRBV7-3 and TRBJ2-1; TRBD1 matches at 7 bases. The CDR3 runs 14 residues. V lost 5 bases and J lost 14; bases outside the gene matches: 15. Germline CDR1 and CDR2: SGHTA and FQGTGA. CDR3 amino acids: CASSVYRGGKVEFF. In DNA, the CDR3 is TGTGCCAGCAGCGTTTACAGGGGTGGTAAGGTGGAGTTCTTC.

Ten or more counts support this clonotype. CDR3 sequence: CASSAAGEGSYEQYF. CDR3 sequence (DNA): TGTGCCAGCAGTGCCGCGGGAGAGGGGTCCTACGAGCAGTACTTC. The chain employs TRBV28 and TRBJ2-7, with 7 bases identical to TRBD2. The CDR3 consists of 15 residues. After removal of 5 bases from V and 1 base from J, the junction contained 8 bases not matched to a gene. From germline, CDR1 is MDHEN and CDR2 SYDVKM.

This clonotype was counted a few times. A much larger clone is a single base away; this may be a read error. V and J are TRBV12-3 or TRBV12-4 and TRBJ2-7, with no clear D. This CDR3 has 11 amino acids. V was pared by 5 bases and J by 2 bases, with 4 bases between. The CDR3 DNA reads TGTGCCAGCAGTGCCACCTACGAGCAGTACTTC. As protein: CASSATYEQYF.

V is TRBV30 and J is TRBJ1-6; D ambiguous. There are 13 residues in the CDR3. The germline V and J ends were trimmed by 2 bases and 9 bases, with 11 bases remaining between them. The germline V gene encodes CDR1 GTSNPN and CDR2 SVGIG (reference sequence). The CDR3 DNA is TGTGCCTGGAGTAGGGCTGAGGGTTCACCCCTCCACTTT. This sequence encodes CAWSRAEGSPLHF.

Concerning this clonotype: This may be a read error, as it is one base from a much larger clone. V and J are TRBV3-1 and TRBJ1-1; D is perhaps TRBD1 (5 bases). The V end lost 4 bases, the J end lost 7 bases, and 16 bases lay between the germline ends. The length of the CDR3 is 14 residues. Germline values: CDR1 LGHDT, CDR2 YNNKEL (reference sequence). In DNA, the CDR3 is TGTGCCAGCAGCCCCCGGGACGGCCATAGTGAAGCTTTCTTT. Translated: CASSPRDGHSEAFF.

The chain is built from TRBV27 and TRBJ2-7, with TRBD1 matching 7 bases. V trimming: 3 bases; J trimming: 0 bases; junction bases outside the gene matches: 5. Germline CDR1 and CDR2: MNHEY and SMNVEV (reference sequence). The length of the CDR3 is 15 residues. CDR3 residues: CASSFDGTDSYEQYF. The CDR3 nucleotides read TGTGCCAGCAGTTTTGACGGGACAGACTCCTACGAGCAGTACTTC.

The sample holds many counts of this clonotype. The chain has TRBV19 and TRBJ2-7; 8 nucleotides align to TRBD1. J lost 5 bases, V lost 3 bases, and 12 bases had no gene match. CDR1 is LNHDA, CDR2 SQIVND, per germline (reference sequence). The CDR3 totals 16 residues. In nucleotides, the CDR3 is TGTGCCAGTAGTATGTTTGGTGCAGGGGGCATCGACGAGCAGTACTTC. As protein: CASSMFGAGGIDEQYF.

This clonotype has a count of ten or more. This sequence joins TRBV7-2 and TRBJ2-5; a weak D match, TRBD2 (5 bases). V was cut by 1 base and J by 2 bases, with 11 bases left in between. Germline-derived CDR1 and CDR2 are SGHTA and FQGNSA. This CDR3 spans 15 amino acids. The CDR3 loop is CASSLGASLQETQYF. DNA for the CDR3: TGTGCCAGCAGCTTAGGTGCTAGCCTACAAGAGACCCAGTACTTC.

This chain links TRBV5-1 with TRBJ2-3; D call uncertain. This CDR3 comprises 13 residues. V dropped 2 bases and J dropped 5 bases, with 9 bases sitting between them. CDR1 is SGHRS, CDR2 YFSETQ, per germline. CDR3 sequence: CASSFTTEDTQYF. CDR3 DNA sequence: TGCGCCAGCAGCTTTACTACAGAAGATACGCAGTATTTT. The full variable domain, with the rest looked up from reference TRBV5-1 and TRBJ2-3, is KAGVTQTPRYLIKTRGQQVTLSCSPISGHRSVSWYQQTPGQGLQFLFEYFSETQRNKGNFPGRFSGRQFSNSRSEMNVSTLELGDSALYLCASSFTTEDTQYFGPGTRLTVL.

This clonotype occurred a few times. The chain combines TRBV5-8 with TRBJ1-4, with D maybe TRBD1 (6 bases). Germline CDR1 is SGHTS and CDR2 is YDEGEE. The CDR3 runs to 15 residues. Trimming pared 2 bases from V and 6 bases from J, leaving 14 bases between. The CDR3 spells CASSFPGDLDEKLFF. The CDR3 coding sequence is TGTGCCAGCAGCTTCCCAGGGGATTTGGATGAAAAACTGTTTTTT.

The sample holds a few counts of this clonotype. V usage is TRBV4-1 and J usage is TRBJ2-1, with 8 positions matching TRBD1. Germline V gene data show CDR1 as MGHRA and CDR2 as YSYEKL. V lost 1 base to trimming and J lost 7 bases; unmatched junction nucleotides: 6. The length of the CDR3 is 15 residues. The CDR3 protein is CASSQADRDRNEQFF. The CDR3 nucleotides read TGCGCCAGCAGCCAAGCGGACAGGGATAGGAATGAGCAGTTCTTC.

This clonotype occurred a few times. This sequence joins TRBV11-3 and TRBJ2-3, with 8 bases matching TRBD1. Germline-derived CDR1 and CDR2 are SGHNT and YENEEA. J was trimmed by 5 bases and V by 5 bases; bases with no gene match: 9. CDR3 length equals 15 residues. CDR3 nucleotides: TGTGCCAGCAGCACGACAGGGGCGGGTGGAGATACGCAGTATTTT. This translates into CASSTTGAGGDTQYF.

In this sample, this clonotype turned up a few times. The CDR3 sequence: CASRSLQGNEQFF. The CDR3 bases are TGTGCCAGTAGATCCCTCCAGGGCAATGAGCAGTTCTTC. V gene TRBV19 combines with J gene TRBJ2-1; tentatively, D is TRBD1 (5 bases). This CDR3 has 13 residues. The germline CDR1 and CDR2 sequences are LNHDA and SQIVND (reference sequence). Trimming cost V 6 bases and J 6 bases, with 12 bases left between them.

This clonotype was detected a few times. This chain connects TRBV9 to TRBJ2-7; TRBD2 agrees at 10 bases. Germline values: CDR1 SGDLS, CDR2 YYNGEE. This CDR3 spans 15 amino acids. The V and J ends lost 0 bases and 5 bases, in that order; junction bases with no gene match: 5. The CDR3, as DNA: TGTGCCAGCAGCGTAGAGAGCGGGAGGGCCGACGAGCAGTACTTC. This encodes CASSVESGRADEQYF.

The V and J genes are TRBV3-1 and TRBJ2-3, with D possibly TRBD2 on 6 matching bases. The CDR3 has 14 residues. The V end lost 4 bases, the J end lost 4 bases, and 12 bases lay between the germline ends. Germline V gives CDR1 LGHDT, CDR2 YNNKEL (reference sequence). CDR3 sequence: CASSRGTSADTQYF. DNA for the CDR3: TGTGCCAGCAGCCGCGGGACCTCCGCAGATACGCAGTATTTT.

In DNA, the CDR3 is TGTGCCAGCAGTTCCCCCGACATCAACTATGGCTACACCTTC. Its protein is CASSSPDINYGYTF. V gene TRBV28 combines with J gene TRBJ1-2; D remains ambiguous. The CDR3 covers 14 residues. The germline V and J ends were trimmed by 4 bases and 2 bases, with 11 bases remaining between them. Looked up from germline, CDR1 is MDHEN and CDR2 is SYDVKM.

The chain links TRBV3-1 to TRBJ1-4, with D perhaps matching TRBD1 (5 bases). V lost 4 bases and J 11 bases, leaving 17 bases between the germline ends. This CDR3 contains 14 residues. Germline V gives CDR1 LGHDT, CDR2 YNNKEL (reference sequence). CDR3 DNA sequence: TGTGCCAGCAGCCCCGGTGACAGCCCTGAGAAACTGTTTTTT. Translating gives CASSPGDSPEKLFF.